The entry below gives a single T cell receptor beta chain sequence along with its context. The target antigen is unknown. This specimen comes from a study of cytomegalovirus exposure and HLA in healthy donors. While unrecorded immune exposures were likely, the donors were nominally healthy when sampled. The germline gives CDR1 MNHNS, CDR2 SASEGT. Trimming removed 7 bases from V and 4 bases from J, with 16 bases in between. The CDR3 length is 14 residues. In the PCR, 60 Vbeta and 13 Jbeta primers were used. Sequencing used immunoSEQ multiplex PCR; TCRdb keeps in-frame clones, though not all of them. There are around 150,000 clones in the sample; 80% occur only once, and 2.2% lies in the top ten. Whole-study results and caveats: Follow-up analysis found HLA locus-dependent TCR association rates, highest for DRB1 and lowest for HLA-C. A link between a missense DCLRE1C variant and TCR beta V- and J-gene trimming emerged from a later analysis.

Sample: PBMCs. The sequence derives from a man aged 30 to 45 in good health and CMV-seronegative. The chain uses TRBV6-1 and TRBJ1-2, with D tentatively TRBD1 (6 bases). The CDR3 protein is CASTTDSIAYGYTF. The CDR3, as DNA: TGTGCCAGCACGACGGACAGTATCGCCTATGGCTACACCTTC.